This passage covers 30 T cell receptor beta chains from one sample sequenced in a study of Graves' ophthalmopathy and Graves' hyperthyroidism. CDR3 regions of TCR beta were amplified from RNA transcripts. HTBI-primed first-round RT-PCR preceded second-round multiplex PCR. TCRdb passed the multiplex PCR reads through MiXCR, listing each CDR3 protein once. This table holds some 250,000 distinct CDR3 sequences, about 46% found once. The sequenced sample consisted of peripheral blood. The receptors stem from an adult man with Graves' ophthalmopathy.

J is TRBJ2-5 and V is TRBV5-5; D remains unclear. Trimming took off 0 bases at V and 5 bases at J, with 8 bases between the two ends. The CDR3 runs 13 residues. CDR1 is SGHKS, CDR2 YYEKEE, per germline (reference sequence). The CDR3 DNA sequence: TGTGCCAGCAGCTTGGCATCGTTTGAGACCCAGTACTTC. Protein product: CASSLASFETQYF.

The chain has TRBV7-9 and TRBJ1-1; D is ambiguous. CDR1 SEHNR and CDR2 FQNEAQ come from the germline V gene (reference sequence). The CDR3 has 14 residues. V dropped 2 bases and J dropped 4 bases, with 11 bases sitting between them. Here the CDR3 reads CASSLRGGSTEAFF. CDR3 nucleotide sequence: TGTGCCAGCAGCTTACGGGGAGGGAGCACTGAAGCTTTCTTT.

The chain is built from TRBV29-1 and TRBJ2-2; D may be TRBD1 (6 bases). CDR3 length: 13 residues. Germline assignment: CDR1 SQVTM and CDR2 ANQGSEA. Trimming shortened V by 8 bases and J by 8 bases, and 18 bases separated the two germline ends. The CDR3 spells CSLDRTAKGELFF. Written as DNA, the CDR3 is TGCAGCTTAGATCGGACAGCCAAGGGGGAGCTGTTTTTT.

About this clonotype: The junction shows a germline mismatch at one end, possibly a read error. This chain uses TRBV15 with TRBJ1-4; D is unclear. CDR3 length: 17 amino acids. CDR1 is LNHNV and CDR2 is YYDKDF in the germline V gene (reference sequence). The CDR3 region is CATSGDLGSSTNEKLFF. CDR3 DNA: TGTGCCACCAGCGGAGATCTTGGGTCGAGCACTAATGAAAAACTGTTTTTT. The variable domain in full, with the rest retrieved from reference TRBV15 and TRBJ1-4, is DAMVIQNPRYQVTQFGKPVTLSCSQTLNHNVMYWYQQKSSQAPKLLFHYYDKDFNNEADTPDNFQSRRPNTSFCFLDIRSPGLGDTAMYLCATSGDLGSSTNEKLFFGSGTQLSVL.

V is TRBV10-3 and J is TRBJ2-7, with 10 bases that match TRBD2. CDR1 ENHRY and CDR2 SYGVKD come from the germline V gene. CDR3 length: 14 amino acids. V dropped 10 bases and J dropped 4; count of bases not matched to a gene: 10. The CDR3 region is CASRAGGSSYEQYF. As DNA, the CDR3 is TGTGCCAGTCGAGCGGGAGGGTCCTCGTACGAGCAGTACTTC.

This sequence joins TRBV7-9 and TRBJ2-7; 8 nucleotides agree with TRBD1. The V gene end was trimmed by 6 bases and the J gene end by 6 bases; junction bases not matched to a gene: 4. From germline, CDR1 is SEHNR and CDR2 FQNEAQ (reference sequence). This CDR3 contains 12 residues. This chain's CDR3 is CASSSGGSEQYF. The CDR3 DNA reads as TGTGCCAGCAGTTCAGGGGGCTCCGAGCAGTACTTC.

Here the CDR3 reads CASSIGTGYQETQYF. The CDR3 nucleotides read TGTGCCAGTAGTATCGGGACAGGGTACCAAGAGACCCAGTACTTC. This chain connects TRBV19 to TRBJ2-5; 9 bases fit TRBD1. V was clipped by 3 bases and J by 0 bases; unmatched bases: 2. Germline CDR1 is LNHDA and CDR2 is SQIVND (reference sequence). This CDR3 has 15 residues.

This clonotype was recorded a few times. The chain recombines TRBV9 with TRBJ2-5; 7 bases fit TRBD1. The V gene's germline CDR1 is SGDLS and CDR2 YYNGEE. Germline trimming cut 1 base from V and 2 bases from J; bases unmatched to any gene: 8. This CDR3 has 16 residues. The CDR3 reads CASSVFGAGGQETQYF. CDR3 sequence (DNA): TGTGCCAGCAGCGTATTCGGCGCAGGGGGACAAGAGACCCAGTACTTC.

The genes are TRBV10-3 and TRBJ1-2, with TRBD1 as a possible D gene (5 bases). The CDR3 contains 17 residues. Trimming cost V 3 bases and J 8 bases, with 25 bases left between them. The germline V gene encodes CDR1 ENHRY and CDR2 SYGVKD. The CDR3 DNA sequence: TGTGCCATCAGTGAAAGAGGGGACGGCAACACACCCTGGGGCTACACCTTC. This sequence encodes CAISERGDGNTPWGYTF.

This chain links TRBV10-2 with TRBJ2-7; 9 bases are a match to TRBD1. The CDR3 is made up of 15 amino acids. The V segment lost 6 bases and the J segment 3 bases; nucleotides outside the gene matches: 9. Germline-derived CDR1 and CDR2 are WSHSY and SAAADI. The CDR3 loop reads CASRTGQGSVYEQYF. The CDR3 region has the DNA TGCGCCAGCAGGACCGGACAGGGGTCTGTCTACGAGCAGTACTTC.

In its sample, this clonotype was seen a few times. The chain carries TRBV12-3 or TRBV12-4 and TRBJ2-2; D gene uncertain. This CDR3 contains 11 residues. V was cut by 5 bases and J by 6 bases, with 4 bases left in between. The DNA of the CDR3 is TGTGCCAGCAGTCGTCCCGGGGAGCTGTTTTTT. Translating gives CASSRPGELFF.

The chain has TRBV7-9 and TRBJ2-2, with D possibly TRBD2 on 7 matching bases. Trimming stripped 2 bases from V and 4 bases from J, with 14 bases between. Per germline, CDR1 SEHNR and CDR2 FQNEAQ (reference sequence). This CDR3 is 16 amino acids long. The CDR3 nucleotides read TGTGCCAGCAGCTTACTCGGGGGGCCGGCCACCGGGGAGCTGTTTTTT. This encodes CASSLLGGPATGELFF.

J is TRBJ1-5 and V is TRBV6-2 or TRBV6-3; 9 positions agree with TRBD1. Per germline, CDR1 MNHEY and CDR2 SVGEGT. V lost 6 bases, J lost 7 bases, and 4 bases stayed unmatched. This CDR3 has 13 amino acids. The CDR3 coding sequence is TGTGCCAGCAGGACAGGGACAGGGCAGCCCCAGCATTTT. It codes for CASRTGTGQPQHF.

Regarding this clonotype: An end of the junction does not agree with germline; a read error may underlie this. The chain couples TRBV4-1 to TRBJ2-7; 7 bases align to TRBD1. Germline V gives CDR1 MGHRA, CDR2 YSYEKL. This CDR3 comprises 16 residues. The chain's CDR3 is CAGRQFLQGSAYEQYF. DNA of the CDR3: TGCGCCGGCAGGCAGTTTCTACAGGGGTCAGCTTACGAGCAGTACTTC.

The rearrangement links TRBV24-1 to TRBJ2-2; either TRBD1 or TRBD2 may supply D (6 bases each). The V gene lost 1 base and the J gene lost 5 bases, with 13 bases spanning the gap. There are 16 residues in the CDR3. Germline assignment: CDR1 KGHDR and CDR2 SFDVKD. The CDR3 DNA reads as TGTGCCACCAGTGATTTAGCCGGGGGCTCAACCGGGGAGCTGTTTTTT. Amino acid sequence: CATSDLAGGSTGELFF.

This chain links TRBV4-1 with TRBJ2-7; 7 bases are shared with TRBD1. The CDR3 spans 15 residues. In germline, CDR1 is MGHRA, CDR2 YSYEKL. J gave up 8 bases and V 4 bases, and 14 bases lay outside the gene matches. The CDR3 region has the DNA TGCGCCAGCAGCCGATCGACAGGGTCCTACGAGCAGCAGTACTTC. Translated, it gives CASSRSTGSYEQQYF.

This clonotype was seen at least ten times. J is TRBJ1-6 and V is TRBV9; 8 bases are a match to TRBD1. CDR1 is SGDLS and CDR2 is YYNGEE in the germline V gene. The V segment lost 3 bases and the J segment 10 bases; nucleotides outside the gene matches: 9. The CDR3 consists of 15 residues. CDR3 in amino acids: CASSGRTGSGSPLHF. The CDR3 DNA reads TGTGCCAGCAGCGGACGGACAGGGTCTGGATCACCCCTCCACTTT.

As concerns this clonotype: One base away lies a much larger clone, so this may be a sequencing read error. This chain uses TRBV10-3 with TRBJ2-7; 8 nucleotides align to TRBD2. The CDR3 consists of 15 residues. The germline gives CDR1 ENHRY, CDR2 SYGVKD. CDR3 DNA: TGTGCCAGCAGTCCCCTGAGCGGGAGCATCTACGAGCAGTACTTC. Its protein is CASSPLSGSIYEQYF.

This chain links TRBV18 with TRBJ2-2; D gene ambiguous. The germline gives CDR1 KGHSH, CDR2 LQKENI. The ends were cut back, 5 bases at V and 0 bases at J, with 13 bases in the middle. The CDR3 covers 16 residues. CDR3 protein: CASSSQESPNTGELFF. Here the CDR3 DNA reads TGTGCCAGCTCATCTCAGGAGTCCCCGAACACCGGGGAGCTGTTTTTT. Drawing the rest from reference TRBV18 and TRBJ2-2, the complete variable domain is NAGVMQNPRHLVRRRGQEARLRCSPMKGHSHVYWYRQLPEEGLKFMVYLQKENIIDESGMPKERFSAEFPKEGPSILRIQQVVRGDSAAYFCASSSQESPNTGELFFGEGSRLTVL.

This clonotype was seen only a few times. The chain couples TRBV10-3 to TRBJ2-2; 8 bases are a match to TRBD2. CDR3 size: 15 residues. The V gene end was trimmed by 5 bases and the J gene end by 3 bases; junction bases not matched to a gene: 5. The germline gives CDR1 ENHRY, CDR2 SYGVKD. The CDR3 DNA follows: TGTGCCATCAGTTTCGGGGGGGCCGACACCGGGGAGCTGTTTTTT. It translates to CAISFGGADTGELFF.

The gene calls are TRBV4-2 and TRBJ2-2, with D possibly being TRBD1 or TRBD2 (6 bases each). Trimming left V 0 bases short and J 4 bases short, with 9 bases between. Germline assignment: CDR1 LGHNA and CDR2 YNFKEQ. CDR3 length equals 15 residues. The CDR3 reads CASSQEPGATGELFF. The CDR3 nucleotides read TGTGCCAGCAGCCAAGAGCCGGGGGCCACCGGGGAGCTGTTTTTT.

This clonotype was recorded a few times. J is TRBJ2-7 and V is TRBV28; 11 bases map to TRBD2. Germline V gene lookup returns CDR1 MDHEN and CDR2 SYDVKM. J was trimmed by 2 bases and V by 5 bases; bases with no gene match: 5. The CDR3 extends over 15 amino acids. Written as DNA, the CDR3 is TGTGCCAGCAGTCCGGCACTAGCGGGAGCCTACGAGCAGTACTTC. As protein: CASSPALAGAYEQYF.

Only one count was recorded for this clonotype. CDR3 coding DNA: TGTGCCAGCAGTTACGGCACAGCTGGGGAGCTGTTTTTT. The encoded protein is CASSYGTAGELFF. The V call is TRBV6-6, the J call TRBJ2-2; no firm D call. Per the germline V gene, CDR1 is MNHNY and CDR2 is SVGAGI (reference sequence). Trimming shortened V by 2 bases and J by 8 bases, and 9 bases separated the two germline ends. The CDR3 sequence is 13 residues long.

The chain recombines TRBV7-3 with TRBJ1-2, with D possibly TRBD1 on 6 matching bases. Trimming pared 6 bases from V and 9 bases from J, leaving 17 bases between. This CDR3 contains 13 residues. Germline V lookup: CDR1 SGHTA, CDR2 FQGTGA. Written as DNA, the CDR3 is TGTGCCAGCAGTCCTGCGGGCCAGGGGAGCTACACCTTC. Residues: CASSPAGQGSYTF.

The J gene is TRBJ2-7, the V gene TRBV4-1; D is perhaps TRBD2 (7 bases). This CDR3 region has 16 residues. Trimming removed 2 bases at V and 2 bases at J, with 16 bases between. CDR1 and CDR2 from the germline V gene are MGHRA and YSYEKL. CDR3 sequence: CASSQRGASGPYEQYF. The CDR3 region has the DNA TGCGCCAGCAGCCAAAGGGGGGCTAGCGGTCCCTACGAGCAGTACTTC.

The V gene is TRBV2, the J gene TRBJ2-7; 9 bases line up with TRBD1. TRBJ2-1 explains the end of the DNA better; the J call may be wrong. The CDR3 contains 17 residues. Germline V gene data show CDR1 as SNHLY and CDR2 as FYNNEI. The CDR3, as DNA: TGTGCCAGCAGTGAAGCCTCCGGGACAGGGCGCTACAATGAGCAGTTCTTC. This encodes CASSEASGTGRYNEQFF.

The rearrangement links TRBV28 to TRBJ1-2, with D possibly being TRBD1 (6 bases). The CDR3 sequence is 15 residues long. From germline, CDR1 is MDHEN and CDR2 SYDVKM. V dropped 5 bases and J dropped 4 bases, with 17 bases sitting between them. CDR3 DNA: TGTGCCAGCAGTCCCGGGGGGGCGCTCCTCTATGGCTACACCTTC. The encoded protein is CASSPGGALLYGYTF.

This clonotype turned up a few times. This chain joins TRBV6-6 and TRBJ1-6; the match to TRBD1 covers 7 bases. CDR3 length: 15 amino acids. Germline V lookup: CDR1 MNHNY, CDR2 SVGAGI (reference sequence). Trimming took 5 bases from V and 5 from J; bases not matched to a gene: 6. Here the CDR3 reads CASSEDTGDNSPLHF. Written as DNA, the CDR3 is TGTGCCAGCAGTGAAGACACAGGGGATAATTCACCCCTCCACTTT.

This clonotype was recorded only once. CDR3 residues: CASSPGQGFGETQYF. CDR3 sequence (DNA): TGTGCCAGCAGCCCTGGACAGGGGTTTGGCGAGACCCAGTACTTC. The chain is built from TRBV9 and TRBJ2-5; 9 bases align to TRBD1. J gave up 5 bases and V 4 bases, and 9 bases lay outside the gene matches. The CDR3 covers 15 residues. Germline V lookup: CDR1 SGDLS, CDR2 YYNGEE.

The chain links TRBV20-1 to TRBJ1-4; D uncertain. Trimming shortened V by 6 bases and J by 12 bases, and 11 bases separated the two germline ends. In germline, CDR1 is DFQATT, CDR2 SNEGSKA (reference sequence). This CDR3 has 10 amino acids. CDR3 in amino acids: CSARRVELFF. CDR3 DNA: TGCAGTGCGAGGAGGGTAGAACTGTTTTTT.